These 5 T cell receptor beta chains originate from one sample sequenced in a study of blood T cell repertoires in COVID-19. Clones were sequenced by immunoSEQ multiplex PCR, and TCRdb holds only the in-frame ones, with some missing. Among about 120,000 clones, roughly four fifths were seen once, and the ten largest hold 8.5% to 12%. Sequenced: peripheral blood. Receptors were obtained from a human donor in a cohort sampled during active COVID-19.

The V gene is TRBV6-6, the J gene TRBJ1-1, with D tentatively TRBD1 (5 bases). There are 15 residues in the CDR3. The germline V gene encodes CDR1 MNHNY and CDR2 SVGAGI (reference sequence). The V gene lost 2 bases and the J gene lost 1 base, with 11 bases spanning the gap. The chain's CDR3 is CASSYLDNRNTEAFF. CDR3 in DNA: TGTGCCAGCAGTTACCTGGACAACAGGAACACTGAAGCTTTCTTT.

V and J are TRBV2 and TRBJ2-3; D unresolved. V lost 7 bases to trimming and J lost 4 bases, with 6 bases between them. Germline CDR1 is SNHLY and CDR2 is FYNNEI. The CDR3 has 11 residues. For the CDR3, the DNA is TGTGCCAGCAAAGCCGCAGATACGCAGTATTTT. Translating it yields CASKAADTQYF.

V and J are TRBV6-6 and TRBJ2-5; no clear D. With 2 bases removed from V and 5 bases from J, the gap between germline ends came to 9 bases. CDR3 length: 13 amino acids. Germline V gives CDR1 MNHNY, CDR2 SVGAGI (reference sequence). CDR3 coding DNA: TGTGCCAGCAGTTACAGAGTTCGGGAGACCCAGTACTTC. Amino acids: CASSYRVRETQYF.

The rearrangement links TRBV19 to TRBJ2-7, with 7 bases aligning to TRBD1. The V segment lost 6 bases and the J segment 3 bases; nucleotides outside the gene matches: 5. The CDR3 loop spans 13 amino acids. Per germline, CDR1 LNHDA and CDR2 SQIVND (reference sequence). CDR3: CASSAGTDYEQYF. CDR3 in DNA: TGTGCCAGTAGCGCCGGGACAGACTACGAGCAGTACTTC.

The chain couples TRBV2 to TRBJ2-7, with D maybe TRBD1 (5 bases). The CDR3 is 13 residues long. CDR1 is SNHLY, CDR2 FYNNEI, per germline. V was cut by 4 bases and J by 3 bases, with 10 bases left in between. CDR3 residues: CASSAQVSYEQYF. The CDR3 DNA reads TGTGCCAGCAGTGCACAGGTTAGCTACGAGCAGTACTTC.